This entry lists 6 T cell receptor beta chains sequenced from one sample in a study of blood T cells in healthy people across ages. A second roughly 7 to 12 cycle PCR used barcoded and J-beta primers. TCRdb analysed the 5' RACE reads with MiXCR anew, one entry per CDR3 protein. The sample consists of hundreds of thousands of distinct CDR3 sequences, about 56% of them appearing once. Sequenced material: blood. The receptors derive from a man aged 35 to 55 in good health.

A few counts support this clonotype. The chain combines TRBV29-1 with TRBJ2-1, with TRBD2 matching 7 bases. Per the germline V gene, CDR1 is SQVTM and CDR2 is ANQGSEA. V shed 4 bases, J shed 4 bases, and the junction held 4 bases outside the gene matches. CDR3 length: 13 amino acids. The CDR3 loop is CSVGGSGYNEQFF. As DNA, the CDR3 is TGCAGCGTTGGCGGGAGTGGGTACAATGAGCAGTTCTTC.

The V gene is TRBV5-1, the J gene TRBJ2-1; D ambiguous. The CDR3 is 15 residues long. The germline gives CDR1 SGHRS, CDR2 YFSETQ. V was clipped by 0 bases and J by 6 bases, with 13 bases between them. The CDR3 spells CASSLAVRRCNEQFF. CDR3 bases: TGCGCCAGCAGCTTGGCAGTCAGGAGATGCAATGAGCAGTTCTTC.

With regard to this clonotype: The junction departs from germline at one end; a sequencing error may be responsible. The V and J genes are TRBV11-2 and TRBJ2-1; D gene uncertain. CDR3 size: 14 residues. CDR1 SGHAT and CDR2 FQNNGV come from the germline V gene. The CDR3 region is CACSLGIGVNEQFF. CDR3 DNA: TGTGCCTGCAGCTTAGGGATTGGGGTCAATGAGCAGTTCTTC.

The V gene is TRBV6-2 or TRBV6-3, the J gene TRBJ2-6, with D possibly TRBD2 on 5 matching bases. The ends were cut back, 2 bases at V and 2 bases at J, with 19 bases in the middle. The CDR3 consists of 19 residues. In germline, CDR1 is MNHEY, CDR2 SVGEGT. CDR3 loop: CASSYIALRTLAGANVLTF. In DNA, the CDR3 is TGTGCCAGCAGTTACATCGCCCTACGGACTCTTGCTGGGGCCAACGTCCTGACTTTC.

Only one count was recorded for this clonotype. The CDR3 spells CSAIPTLTGEDQYF. As DNA, the CDR3 is TGCAGTGCTATACCAACCTTGACAGGGGAGGACCAGTATTTT. This chain joins TRBV20-1 and TRBJ2-3, with 8 bases fitting TRBD1. CDR1 and CDR2 from the germline V gene are DFQATT and SNEGSKA (reference sequence). The CDR3 totals 14 residues. J was trimmed by 12 bases and V by 4 bases; bases with no gene match: 15.

The CDR3 nucleotides read TGTGCCAGCATCCTCACTAGCGGCTCCTACAATGAGCAGTACTTC. It codes for CASILTSGSYNEQYF. The gene calls are TRBV12-3 or TRBV12-4 and TRBJ2-1; TRBD2 matches 8 bases. The J call may be mistaken, given a closer DNA end match to TRBJ2-7. The CDR3 length is 15 residues.